Listed below are T cell receptor beta chains from one sample, sequenced in a study of cytomegalovirus exposure and HLA in healthy donors. The protocol was immunoSEQ multiplex PCR, while the TCRdb copy is restricted to in-frame clones and leaves out a portion. The sample comprises about 150,000 clones, about four fifths of which are singletons, and roughly 6.7% rests with the top ten. Sequencing was performed on PBMCs. All receptors derive from a man aged 45-65 years in good health and CMV-seropositive. The CDR3 runs from the conserved cysteine through the conserved F or W. The D gene is left open where the match is weak.

CDR3 DNA,CDR3 protein,D gene,J gene,V gene
TGCGCCAGCAGCGAGGAGGGAGCCTACGAGCAGTACTTC,CASSEEGAYEQYF,.,TRBJ2-7,TRBV5-1
TGCGCCAGCAGCCGGACAGGGGCAGGACAAGAGACCCAGTACTTC,CASSRTGAGQETQYF,TRBD1,TRBJ2-5,TRBV5-1
TGTGCCAGCAGCCTACAGGGCACCGGGGAGCTGTTTTTT,CASSLQGTGELFF,.,TRBJ2-2,TRBV6-5
TGTGCCAGTAAGACAGGGCAAGGCTATGGCTACACCTTC,CASKTGQGYGYTF,TRBD1,TRBJ1-2,TRBV6-1
TGTGCCAGCTCATCCGGGAATATAGCGGGGGTCCGAGATACGCAGTATTTT,CASSSGNIAGVRDTQYF,TRBD2,TRBJ2-3,TRBV14
TGTGCCTGGAGTATGGGGCTGGGGGGGGCAGATACGCAGTATTTT,CAWSMGLGGADTQYF,TRBD2,TRBJ2-3,TRBV30
.,CASSFGPGGYQPQHF,.,TRBJ1-5,TRBV5-6
TGTGCCAGCAGCTTGCGAGAGTATCGCGATACGCAGTATTTT,CASSLREYRDTQYF,.,TRBJ2-3,TRBV5-6
TGTGCCAGCAGCCGAGGAGGGAATTTAAGCGGGGAGCTGTTTTTT,CASSRGGNLSGELFF,.,TRBJ2-2,TRBV6-1
TGTGCCAGCAGATTAGACAGGGTCTACCAGCCCCAGCATTTT,CASRLDRVYQPQHF,TRBD1,TRBJ1-5,TRBV6-1
TGCAGCGCGGGGGGGACAGCGTATGGCTACACCTTC,CSAGGTAYGYTF,TRBD1,TRBJ1-2,TRBV29-1
TGTGCCAGCAGCTTAAGGCTAGCGGGAAGCACAGATACGCAGTATTTT,CASSLRLAGSTDTQYF,TRBD2,TRBJ2-3,TRBV7-3
TGTGCCAGCAGCTCCCAAAAAGCCCCCGTCGGGAGGAGCTCCTACGAGCAGTACTTC,CASSSQKAPVGRSSYEQYF,TRBD2,TRBJ2-7,TRBV11-2
TGTGCCATCAGTGACCAGCAGGGGGCGCGCGAGCAGTACTTC,CAISDQQGAREQYF,TRBD1,TRBJ2-7,TRBV10-3
TGCAGCGCTCACAGGGGAGAGAACACTGAAGCTTTCTTT,CSAHRGENTEAFF,TRBD1,TRBJ1-1,TRBV29-1
TGTGCCAGCAGCTTATCCGCGGGAAGCTCCTACGAGCAGTACTTC,CASSLSAGSSYEQYF,.,TRBJ2-7,TRBV7-2
TGTGCCATCAGTGAGTTTACGACAGTCTACGAGCAGTACTTC,CAISEFTTVYEQYF,.,TRBJ2-7,TRBV10-3
TGTGCCAGTAAGGAGGGAGTCATCGCCGATGAGCAGTTCTTC,CASKEGVIADEQFF,.,TRBJ2-1,TRBV19
TGTGCCTGGACCCAAACCAGGGACAGGGACAGTGAAGCTTTCTTT,CAWTQTRDRDSEAFF,TRBD1,TRBJ1-1,TRBV30
TGTGCCAGCAGTGGTATACGGTACGAGCAGTACTTC,CASSGIRYEQYF,.,TRBJ2-7,TRBV2